Reported below is one T cell receptor beta chain. This sample was included in a study of blood T cell repertoires in COVID-19. Study as a whole: Sites across the United States, Italy and Spain contributed samples from acute and convalescent COVID-19. PBMCs, B-cell-depleted T cells, or T cells were the source of the cDNA or gDNA that made up the material.

This CDR3 has 16 amino acids. Germline CDR1 reads MNHEY; CDR2 reads SMNVEV (reference sequence). V lost 7 bases, J lost 0 bases, and 16 bases lay in between. Original analysis: How many nucleated cells were present was estimated from reference gene primer amplification. Using immunoSEQ multiplex PCR, the repertoire was profiled, and TCRdb retains in-frame clones only, with some absent. That table gives V, J and clone size, and the DNA gave D and trimming. The table lists 150,000 to 200,000 clones, around 87% of them singletons. This chain connects TRBV27 to TRBJ2-1; D might be TRBD2 (6 bases). Sequencing used peripheral blood. The TCR originated in a man younger than 30 with acute or convalescent COVID-19. CDR3 amino acids: CASIGGSPSSYNEQFF. Written as DNA, the CDR3 is TGTGCCAGCATTGGGGGGTCCCCCAGCTCCTACAATGAGCAGTTCTTC.